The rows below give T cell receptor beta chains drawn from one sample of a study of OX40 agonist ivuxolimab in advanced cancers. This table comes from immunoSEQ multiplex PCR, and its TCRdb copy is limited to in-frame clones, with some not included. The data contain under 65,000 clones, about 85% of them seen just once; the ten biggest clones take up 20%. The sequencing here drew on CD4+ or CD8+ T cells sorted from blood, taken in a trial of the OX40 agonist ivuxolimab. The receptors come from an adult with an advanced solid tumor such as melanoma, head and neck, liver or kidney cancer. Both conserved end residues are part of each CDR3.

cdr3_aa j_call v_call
CASSGGQNEQFF TRBJ2-1 TRBV9
CASDRTGTDTQYF TRBJ2-3 TRBV7-3
CASSFPRDNNEQFF TRBJ2-1 TRBV5-5
CASSTPEGYGYTF TRBJ1-2 TRBV7-3
CASSLTVRGVAFF TRBJ1-1 TRBV7-9
CASSVGWTGVGGYTF TRBJ1-2 TRBV9
CASSFRAGQHF TRBJ1-5 TRBV28
CAISESSYNSPLHF TRBJ1-6 TRBV10-3
CASSLWGFDRVHNEKLFF TRBJ1-4 TRBV28
CASRGGNKNTEAFF TRBJ1-1 TRBV9
CASSQVPGVAEAFF TRBJ1-1 TRBV4-1
CASSLPGNTEAFF TRBJ1-1 TRBV25-1
CASSHPGDRGYEQYF TRBJ2-7 TRBV7-9
CASSLGTGELFF TRBJ2-2 TRBV7-9
CASSGGQLRNEQFF TRBJ2-1 TRBV6-1
CASSQDPGREETQYF TRBJ2-5 TRBV4-1